Listed here is a single T cell receptor (beta chain). Its antigen target is currently unknown. No clone much larger than this one lies a single base away; base qualities are absent. Explained via the paper, the treatment or condition label denotes: in vitro stimulation with specific CMV peptide epitopes to enrich CMV-specific T cells. Sequencing instrument: Illumina HiSeq 1500. Using fastp at Q25 and MiXCR, TCRdb reprocessed the public reads and kept productive beta chains. Rows are unified per CDR3 protein, each entry keeping the most common DNA and genes. Recorded for this sample are more than 45,000 distinct CDR3 sequences; around a fifth of them occurred a single time. The leading ten clones occupy more than 55% of the sample. V loses 3 bases of germline sequence and J loses 2 bases, and the interval between the two ends is 11 bases. For CDR1 and CDR2, the germline V gene (reference sequence) lists MNHEY and SMNVEV. The cysteine opens and the phenylalanine closes a CDR3 of 14 amino acids. The DNA shown is the 42-base CDR3, in frame from base 1.

These data are taken from a study of T cell repertoires in cytomegalovirus infection (dated by TCRdb to between 2019 and 2020). Context from the whole study: Recently identified HLA-C-restricted CMV epitopes, whose presentation resists viral immunomodulation, were targeted by peptide stimulations together with well-studied HLA-B-restricted epitopes. Donor HLA type was relevant to the analysis, because carriage of CMV infection together with the matching HLA type was indicated by public TCR beta signatures.

Overall study results and their limits: The ex vivo response was dominated by HLA-C-restricted CMV-specific TCR beta clonotypes, which also provided the single most frequent clonotype in two of eight donors. Cumulative frequency of public TCR beta family members discriminated carriers of CMV infection plus the relevant HLA type in this cohort and an independent approximately 370-donor cohort.

Source: CD8+ T cells from cultured PBMCs, taken from culture after CMV antigen stimulation. The chain joins TRBV27 to TRBJ2-7; TRBD1 is a possible D gene, resting on 5 matching bases. The TCR comes from a human donor in good health (CMV status not recorded). Some clones in this sample may be carry-over from other donors' samples. The CDR3 reads CASSFGRVPYEQYF. The nucleotide sequence reads TGTGCCAGCAGTTTCGGCAGGGTTCCCTACGAGCAGTACTTC.